Each of the 9 T cell receptor beta chains below was sequenced from the same sample in a study of yellow fever vaccine responses in identical twins (dated by TCRdb to between 2018 and 2020). Libraries were built with RT-PCR. The data were produced on an Illumina HiSeq 2500. TCRdb itself trimmed the public reads at Q25 with fastp, ran MiXCR and retained productive beta chains. CDR3 protein sequences are deduplicated, and each keeps its most common genes and DNA. Here the sample has around 3,500 distinct CDR3 sequences; roughly four fifths occur a single time. Together, the top ten hold about 3.7% of the sample. The sample consisted of T cells from blood (PBMCs), unsorted or a sorted subset (not recorded which), taken before or after yellow fever vaccination (not recorded which). These receptors were collected from a woman between 18 and 29 years old who received the yellow fever vaccine. Donor details come from another sample of the same person, matched by shared clones.

This clonotype was picked up one time. This rearrangement joins TRBV11-2 to TRBJ2-7, with 8 positions matching TRBD1. Unmatched junction bases numbered 5, after V lost 4 bases and J lost 3 bases. The V gene's germline CDR1 is SGHAT and CDR2 FQNNGV. This CDR3 spans 14 amino acids. The CDR3 region has the DNA TGTGCCAGCAGCTACGGACAGGGCCTCTACGAGCAGTACTTC. Amino acid sequence: CASSYGQGLYEQYF.

V and J are TRBV4-2 and TRBJ2-1; 14 bases line up with TRBD2. Germline loops: CDR1 LGHNA, CDR2 YNFKEQ. This CDR3 has 18 amino acids. J was trimmed by 4 bases and V by 2 bases; bases with no gene match: 7. The CDR3 region has the DNA TGTGCCAGCAGCCAATTGACTAGCGGGGGGGCGGGGTACAATGAGCAGTTCTTC. Translated, it gives CASSQLTSGGAGYNEQFF.

This clonotype was counted once. The chain is built from TRBV10-1 and TRBJ2-2, with D hard to call. The germline V gene has CDR1 WNHNN and CDR2 SYGVQD (reference sequence). This CDR3 comprises 16 residues. Trimming shortened V by 2 bases and J by 5 bases, and 15 bases separated the two germline ends. CDR3 region: CASSEPGRKGTGELFF. The CDR3 DNA sequence: TGCGCCAGCAGTGAGCCTGGGCGTAAAGGGACCGGGGAGCTGTTTTTT.

The chain couples TRBV11-1 to TRBJ2-5, with TRBD2 identical over 7 bases. Germline trimming cut 5 bases from V and 1 base from J; bases unmatched to any gene: 7. Germline V gene data show CDR1 as SGHAT and CDR2 as FQDESV (reference sequence). The CDR3 has 15 residues. Here the CDR3 reads CASSPQSGAQETQYF. DNA of the CDR3: TGTGCCAGCAGCCCCCAGAGCGGGGCCCAAGAGACCCAGTACTTC.

The V and J genes are TRBV18 and TRBJ2-3; D not resolved. CDR3 length: 14 amino acids. V gave up 0 bases and J gave up 0 bases, with 4 bases separating them. The germline V gene has CDR1 KGHSH and CDR2 LQKENI. Here the CDR3 reads CASSPPTSTDTQYF. As DNA, the CDR3 is TGTGCCAGCTCACCACCGACGAGCACAGATACGCAGTATTTT.

This clonotype has a single count. The chain links TRBV14 to TRBJ2-1; 13 bases align to TRBD2. Germline CDR1 SGHDN, CDR2 FVKESK. V lost 4 bases to trimming and J lost 9 bases; unmatched junction nucleotides: 9. This CDR3 has 16 residues. Here the CDR3 DNA reads TGTGCCAGCAGCCTCGCAGGGACTAGCGGGGACTCTGAGCAGTTCTTC. Translation gives CASSLAGTSGDSEQFF.

The rearrangement joins TRBV25-1 to TRBJ2-7; D is undetermined. The CDR3 is 13 residues long. Trimming stripped 3 bases from V and 3 bases from J, with 9 bases between. Germline CDR1 reads MGHDK; CDR2 reads SYGVNS. DNA for the CDR3: TGTGCCAGCAGTGACGGGCACCGCTACGAGCAGTACTTC. Amino acids: CASSDGHRYEQYF.

This clonotype was counted once. V gene TRBV28 combines with J gene TRBJ2-1; D remains ambiguous. The V end was cut by 6 bases, the J end by 4 bases, with 4 bases between. From germline, CDR1 is MDHEN and CDR2 SYDVKM. The CDR3 contains 11 residues. CDR3 protein: CASSRYNEQFF. CDR3 DNA: TGTGCCAGCAGCCGATACAATGAGCAGTTCTTC.

The V call is TRBV15, the J call TRBJ2-1, with D possibly TRBD2 on 6 matching bases. V gave up 0 bases and J gave up 9 bases, with 9 bases separating them. The CDR3 is made up of 13 amino acids. The germline V gene encodes CDR1 LNHNV and CDR2 YYDKDF (reference sequence). CDR3 in amino acids: CATSRELAFEQFF. The CDR3, as DNA: TGTGCCACCAGCAGAGAACTAGCATTTGAGCAGTTCTTC.